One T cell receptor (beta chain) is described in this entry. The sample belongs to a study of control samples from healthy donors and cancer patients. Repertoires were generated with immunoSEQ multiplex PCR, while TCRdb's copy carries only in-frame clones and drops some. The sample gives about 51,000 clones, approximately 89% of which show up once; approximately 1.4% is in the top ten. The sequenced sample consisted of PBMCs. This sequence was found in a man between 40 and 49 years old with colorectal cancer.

The CDR3 nucleotides read TGTGCCAGCAGCTCAAACTTCGACACCGGGGAGCTGTTTTTT. Translating gives CASSSNFDTGELFF. The gene calls are TRBV11-2 and TRBJ2-2; D remains unclear. Trimming shortened V by 4 bases and J by 3 bases, and 9 bases separated the two germline ends. Looked up from germline, CDR1 is SGHAT and CDR2 is FQNNGV. The CDR3 consists of 14 residues.